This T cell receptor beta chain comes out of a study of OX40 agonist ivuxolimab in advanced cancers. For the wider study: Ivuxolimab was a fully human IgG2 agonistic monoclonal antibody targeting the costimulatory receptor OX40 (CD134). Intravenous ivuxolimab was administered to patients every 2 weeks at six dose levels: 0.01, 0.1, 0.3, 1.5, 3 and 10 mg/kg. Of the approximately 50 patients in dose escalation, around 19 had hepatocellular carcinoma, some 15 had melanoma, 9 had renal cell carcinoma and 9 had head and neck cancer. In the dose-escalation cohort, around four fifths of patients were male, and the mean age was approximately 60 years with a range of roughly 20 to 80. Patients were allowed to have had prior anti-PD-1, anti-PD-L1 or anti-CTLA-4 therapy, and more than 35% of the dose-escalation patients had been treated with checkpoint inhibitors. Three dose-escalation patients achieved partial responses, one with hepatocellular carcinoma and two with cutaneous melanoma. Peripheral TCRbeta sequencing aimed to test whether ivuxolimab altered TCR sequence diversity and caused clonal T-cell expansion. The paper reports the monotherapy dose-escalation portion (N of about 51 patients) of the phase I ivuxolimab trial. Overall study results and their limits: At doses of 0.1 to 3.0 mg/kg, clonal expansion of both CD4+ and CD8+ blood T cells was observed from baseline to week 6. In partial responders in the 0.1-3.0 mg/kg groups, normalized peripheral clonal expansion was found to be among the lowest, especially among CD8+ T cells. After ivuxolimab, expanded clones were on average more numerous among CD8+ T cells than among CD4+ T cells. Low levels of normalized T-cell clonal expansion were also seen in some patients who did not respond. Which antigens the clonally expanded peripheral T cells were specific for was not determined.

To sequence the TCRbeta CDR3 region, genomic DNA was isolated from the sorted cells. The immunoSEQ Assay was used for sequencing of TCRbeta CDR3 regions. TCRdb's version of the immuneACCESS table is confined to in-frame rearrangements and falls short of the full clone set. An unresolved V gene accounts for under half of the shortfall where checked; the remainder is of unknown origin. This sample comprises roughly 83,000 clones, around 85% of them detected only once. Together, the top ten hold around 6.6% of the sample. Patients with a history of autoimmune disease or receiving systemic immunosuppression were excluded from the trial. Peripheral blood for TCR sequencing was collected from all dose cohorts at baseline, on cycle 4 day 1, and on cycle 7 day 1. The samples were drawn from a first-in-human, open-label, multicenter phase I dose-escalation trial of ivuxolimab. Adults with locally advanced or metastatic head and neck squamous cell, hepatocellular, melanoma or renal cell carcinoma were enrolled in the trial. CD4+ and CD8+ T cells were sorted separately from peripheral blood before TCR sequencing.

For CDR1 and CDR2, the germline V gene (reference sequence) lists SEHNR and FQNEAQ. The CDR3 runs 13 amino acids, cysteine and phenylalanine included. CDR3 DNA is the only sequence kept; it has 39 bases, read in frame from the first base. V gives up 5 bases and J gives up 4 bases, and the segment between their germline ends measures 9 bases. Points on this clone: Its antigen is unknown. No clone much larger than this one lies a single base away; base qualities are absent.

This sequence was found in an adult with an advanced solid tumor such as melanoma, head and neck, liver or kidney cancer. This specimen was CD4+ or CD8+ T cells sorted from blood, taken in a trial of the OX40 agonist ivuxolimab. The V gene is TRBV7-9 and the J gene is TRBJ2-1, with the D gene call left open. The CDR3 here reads CASSPSVYNEQFF. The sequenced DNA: TGTGCCAGCAGCCCGTCGGTATACAATGAGCAGTTCTTC.